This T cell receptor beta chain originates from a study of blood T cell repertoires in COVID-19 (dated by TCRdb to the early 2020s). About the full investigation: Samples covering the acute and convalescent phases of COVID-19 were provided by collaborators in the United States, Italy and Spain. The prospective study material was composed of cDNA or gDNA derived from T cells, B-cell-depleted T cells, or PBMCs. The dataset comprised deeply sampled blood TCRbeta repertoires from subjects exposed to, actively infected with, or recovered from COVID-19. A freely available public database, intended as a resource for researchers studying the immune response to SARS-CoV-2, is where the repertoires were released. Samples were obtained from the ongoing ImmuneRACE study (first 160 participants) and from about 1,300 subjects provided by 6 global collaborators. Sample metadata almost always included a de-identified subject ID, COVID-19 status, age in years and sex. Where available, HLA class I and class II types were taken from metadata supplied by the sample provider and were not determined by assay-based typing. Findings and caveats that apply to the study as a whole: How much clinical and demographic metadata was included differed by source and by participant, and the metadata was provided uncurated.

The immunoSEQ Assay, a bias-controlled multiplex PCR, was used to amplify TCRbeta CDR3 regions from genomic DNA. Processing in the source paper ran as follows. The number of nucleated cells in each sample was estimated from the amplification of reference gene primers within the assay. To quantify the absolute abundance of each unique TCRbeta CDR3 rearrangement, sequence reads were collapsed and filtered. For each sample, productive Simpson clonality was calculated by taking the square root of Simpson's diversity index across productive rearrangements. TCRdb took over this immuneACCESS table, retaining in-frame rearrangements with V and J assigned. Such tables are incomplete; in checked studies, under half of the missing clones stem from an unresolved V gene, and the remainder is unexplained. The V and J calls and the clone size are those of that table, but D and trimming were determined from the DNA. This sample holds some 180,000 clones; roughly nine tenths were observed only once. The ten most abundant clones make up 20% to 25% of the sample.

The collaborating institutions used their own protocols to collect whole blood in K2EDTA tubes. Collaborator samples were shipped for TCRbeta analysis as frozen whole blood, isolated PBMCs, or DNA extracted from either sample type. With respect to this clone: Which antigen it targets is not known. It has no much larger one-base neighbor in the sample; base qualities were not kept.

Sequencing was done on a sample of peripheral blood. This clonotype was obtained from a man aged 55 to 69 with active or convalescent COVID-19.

CDR3 reads: CASSLGVVWETQYF. The DNA sequence is as follows: TGCGCCAGCAGCTTGGGAGTGGTTTGGGAGACCCAGTACTTC. The rearrangement joined TRBV5-1 to TRBJ2-5; the D gene is not confidently resolved. CDR1 and CDR2 were assigned from the germline V gene as SGHRS and YFSETQ. From the cysteine through the phenylalanine, the CDR3 covers 14 amino acids. The read is trimmed to its CDR3 DNA, 42 bases read in frame from base 1. Between the V and J ends, shortened by 0 bases and 5 bases respectively, the junction contains 11 bases.